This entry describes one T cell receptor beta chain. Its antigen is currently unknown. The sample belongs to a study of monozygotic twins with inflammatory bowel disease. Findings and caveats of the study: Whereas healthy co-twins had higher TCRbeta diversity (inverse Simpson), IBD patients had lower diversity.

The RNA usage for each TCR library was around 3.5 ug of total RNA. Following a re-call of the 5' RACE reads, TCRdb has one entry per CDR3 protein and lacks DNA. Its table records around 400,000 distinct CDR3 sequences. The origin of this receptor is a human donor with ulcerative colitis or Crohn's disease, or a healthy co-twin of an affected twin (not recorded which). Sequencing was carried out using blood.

The CDR3: CAWSRQALKPQHF. The chain is built from TRBV30 and TRBJ1-5; TCRdb's D gene call, TRBD1, goes unchecked for lack of DNA. The germline gives CDR1 GTSNPN, CDR2 SVGIG (reference sequence). The CDR3 contains 13 residues.